This entry describes one T cell receptor (beta chain). Antigen specificity is unknown. The naive CD8 subset, CD45RO-negative cells positively selected for CCR7, excluded terminally differentiated effector memory CD45RA+ cells. Every contributor of samples was a Caucasian grown-up residing in Nashville, Tennessee. The data were obtained in a study of shared clonotypes between healthy human individuals. Study-wide context: There were three CD4 naive, three CD4 memory, two CD8 naive and one CD8 memory plates per donor. Study-wide results and caveats: Between a handful of donors, naive CD4 clonotypes were shared at a level of about 5%.

How the authors handled the data: ImmunoSEQ output held junction-only sequences without quality scores, so filtering differed. Using immunoSEQ multiplex PCR, the repertoire was profiled, and TCRdb retains in-frame clones only, with some absent. The DNA gave D and trimming, while V, J and clone size come from that table. The sample gives some 800,000 clones, about 92% of which show up once; around 24% is in the top ten. The V end lost 5 bases, the J end lost 3 bases, and 17 bases lay between the germline ends. The CDR3 runs to 15 residues. The germline V gene encodes CDR1 SGHVS and CDR2 FQNEAQ. Specimen: naive CD8+ T cells sorted from blood. The TCR sequence derives from a man aged 25-45 years in good health. The chain has TRBV7-8 and TRBJ2-7; possibly TRBD2 for D (5 bases). The CDR3 spells CASSVRGSSFYEQYF. CDR3 sequence (DNA): TGTGCCAGCAGCGTTCGGGGAAGTTCGTTCTACGAGCAGTACTTC.